Presented here are 16 T cell receptor beta chains from one specimen sequenced in a study of OX40 agonist ivuxolimab in advanced cancers. Here immunoSEQ multiplex PCR was the method, and the copy in TCRdb shows in-frame clones only, minus some. The profile shows roughly 52,000 clones, about 83% of them singletons. Source: CD4+ or CD8+ T cells sorted from blood, taken in a trial of the OX40 agonist ivuxolimab. These receptors were obtained from an adult with an advanced solid tumor such as melanoma, head and neck, liver or kidney cancer.

V gene TRBV29-1 combines with J gene TRBJ2-3, with D possibly being TRBD1 (6 bases). CDR1 is SQVTM, CDR2 ANQGSEA, per germline. V shed 5 bases and J shed 6 bases, with 24 bases lying between them. The CDR3 has 16 residues. In nucleotides, the CDR3 is TGCAGCGTTAGGGCGGTTCTAGGACAGTTGGGGGATACGCAGTATTTT. Amino acids: CSVRAVLGQLGDTQYF.

This chain joins TRBV18 and TRBJ2-5, with 10 bases fitting TRBD2. Trimming at V came to 4 bases and at J to 11 bases, leaving 10 bases not matched to a gene. This CDR3 comprises 14 residues. Germline V lookup: CDR1 KGHSH, CDR2 LQKENI. For the CDR3, the DNA is TGTGCCAGCTCACTAGGAGCGGGAGGGCGGGAGCAGTACTTC. Protein product: CASSLGAGGREQYF.

The genes are TRBV11-2 and TRBJ2-3; possibly TRBD2 for D (6 bases). The V end was cut by 2 bases, the J end by 3 bases, with 24 bases between. The CDR3 totals 19 residues. In germline, CDR1 is SGHAT, CDR2 FQNNGV. For the CDR3, the DNA is TGTGCCAGCAGCTTACGGTTCCAGTTTTGGGGCGGGACGACAGATACGCAGTATTTT. Translating it yields CASSLRFQFWGGTTDTQYF.

The chain carries TRBV6-5 and TRBJ1-5, with D possibly being TRBD1 (5 bases). Deletions cut 0 bases from V and 3 bases from J, with 6 bases between. The length of the CDR3 is 14 residues. CDR1 and CDR2 from the germline V gene are MNHEY and SVGAGI. The CDR3 reads CASSYSGDNQPQHF. The CDR3 nucleotides read TGTGCCAGCAGTTACTCAGGGGACAATCAGCCCCAGCATTTT.

This clone has a single count. The chain recombines TRBV10-3 with TRBJ2-3; D may be TRBD2 (5 bases). The V and J ends lost 3 bases and 5 bases respectively, with 15 bases between them. The length of the CDR3 is 15 residues. Germline V gene lookup returns CDR1 ENHRY and CDR2 SYGVKD. This CDR3 reads CAISERSPRGDTQYF. For the CDR3, the DNA is TGTGCCATCAGTGAAAGGTCGCCCCGGGGAGATACGCAGTATTTT.

As concerns this clone: One end of the junction does not line up with germline, which may come from a read error. The gene calls are TRBV5-1 and TRBJ2-2; D gene uncertain. The CDR3 is 15 amino acids. Germline V gene lookup returns CDR1 SGHRS and CDR2 YFSETQ. The CDR3 DNA reads TGCGCCAGCACCTTGCAGGCCCCGAACACCGGGGAGCTGTTTTTT. Its translation: CASTLQAPNTGELFF.

The chain is built from TRBV7-9 and TRBJ2-7, with D unclear. V lost 1 base and J 0 bases, leaving 10 bases between the germline ends. The CDR3 covers 15 residues. CDR1 is SEHNR, CDR2 FQNEAQ, per germline (reference sequence). In DNA, the CDR3 is TGTGCCAGCAGCTTAGATAGCCGTTTCTCCTACGAGCAGTACTTC. Residues: CASSLDSRFSYEQYF.

The rearrangement joins TRBV19 to TRBJ1-1; no clear D. Trimming left V 9 bases short and J 1 base short, with 12 bases between. The CDR3 extends over 13 amino acids. CDR1 and CDR2 (germline): LNHDA, SQIVND (reference sequence). As DNA, the CDR3 is TGTGCCAGCCGAGGAGCGGAGAACACTGAAGCTTTCTTT. It yields the protein CASRGAENTEAFF.

The sample holds one count of this clone. The rearrangement links TRBV6-5 to TRBJ1-1, with 8 bases matching TRBD1. Germline V gene data show CDR1 as MNHEY and CDR2 as SVGAGI. CDR3 length: 14 residues. V lost 4 bases to trimming and J lost 7 bases; unmatched junction nucleotides: 8. CDR3 DNA sequence: TGTGCCAGCAGTTCCCGGACAGGGAGTGGTGAAGCTTTCTTT. This codes for CASSSRTGSGEAFF.

This clone was detected only once. The J gene is TRBJ1-5, the V gene TRBV7-2; no clear D. The CDR3 length is 15 residues. Germline values: CDR1 SGHTA, CDR2 FQGNSA. V dropped 0 bases and J dropped 5 bases, with 11 bases sitting between them. CDR3 sequence (DNA): TGTGCCAGCAGCTTAGCTGGGAGTGGCGATCAGCCCCAGCATTTT. Its protein is CASSLAGSGDQPQHF.

About this clone: The junction departs from the called germline gene at one end, perhaps through a read error. This sequence joins TRBV11-2 and TRBJ2-3; TRBD2 aligns across 8 bases. Germline CDR1 is SGHAT and CDR2 is FQNNGV. CDR3 size: 12 residues. CDR3 loop: CASSSRLARAVF. The CDR3, as DNA: TGTGCCAGCAGCTCAAGACTAGCGCGCGCGGTGTTT. Full variable domain (rest looked up from reference TRBV11-2 and TRBJ2-3): EAGVAQSPRYKIIEKRQSVAFWCNPISGHATLYWYQQILGQGPKLLIQFQNNGVVDDSQLPKDRFSAERLKGVDSTLKIQPAKLEDSAVYLCASSSRLARAVFGPGTRLTVL.

The chain uses TRBV25-1 and TRBJ1-2; 7 nucleotides align to TRBD1. CDR1 and CDR2 (germline): MGHDK, SYGVNS. This CDR3 is 14 amino acids long. V was clipped by 4 bases and J by 8 bases; unmatched bases: 10. The CDR3 spells CASSGGDSHAGYTF. The CDR3 nucleotides read TGTGCCAGCAGTGGGGGGGACAGCCACGCCGGCTACACCTTC.

This chain connects TRBV5-1 to TRBJ2-1, with 12 bases lining up with TRBD2. V was clipped by 1 base and J by 3 bases; unmatched bases: 2. The CDR3 contains 16 residues. Per germline, CDR1 SGHRS and CDR2 YFSETQ. DNA of the CDR3: TGCGCCAGCAGCTTGCGACTAGCGGGAGTCTACAATGAGCAGTTCTTC. Encoded protein: CASSLRLAGVYNEQFF.

The chain couples TRBV4-1 to TRBJ2-3, with 9 bases aligning to TRBD1. Germline trimming cut 0 bases from V and 4 bases from J; bases unmatched to any gene: 8. CDR1 and CDR2 (germline): MGHRA, YSYEKL. CDR3 length: 17 residues. The CDR3 nucleotides are TGCGCCAGCAGCCAAGATAAGGGGACAGGGTGGGCAGATACGCAGTATTTT. Residues: CASSQDKGTGWADTQYF.

The chain recombines TRBV19 with TRBJ1-2; tentatively, D is TRBD1 (5 bases). V lost 7 bases and J lost 8, with 17 bases in between. This CDR3 spans 13 amino acids. Germline V gives CDR1 LNHDA, CDR2 SQIVND (reference sequence). CDR3 residues: CASTRGASWGYTF. As DNA, the CDR3 is TGTGCCAGTACTCGAGGGGCCTCGTGGGGCTACACCTTC. Full variable domain (outside the CDR3, taken from reference TRBV19 and TRBJ1-2): DGGITQSPKYLFRKEGQNVTLSCEQNLNHDAMYWYRQDPGQGLRLIYYSQIVNDFQKGDIAEGYSVSREKKESFPLTVTSAQKNPTAFYLCASTRGASWGYTFGSGTRLTVV.

V and J are TRBV6-1 and TRBJ1-3, with a tentative D call TRBD1 (6 bases). Germline V lookup: CDR1 MNHNS, CDR2 SASEGT. Trimming removed 1 base at V and 0 bases at J, with 7 bases between. This CDR3 has 15 residues. In nucleotides, the CDR3 is TGTGCCAGCAGTGAAGGGGGGCCCTCTGGAAACACCATATATTTT. Translated, it gives CASSEGGPSGNTIYF.